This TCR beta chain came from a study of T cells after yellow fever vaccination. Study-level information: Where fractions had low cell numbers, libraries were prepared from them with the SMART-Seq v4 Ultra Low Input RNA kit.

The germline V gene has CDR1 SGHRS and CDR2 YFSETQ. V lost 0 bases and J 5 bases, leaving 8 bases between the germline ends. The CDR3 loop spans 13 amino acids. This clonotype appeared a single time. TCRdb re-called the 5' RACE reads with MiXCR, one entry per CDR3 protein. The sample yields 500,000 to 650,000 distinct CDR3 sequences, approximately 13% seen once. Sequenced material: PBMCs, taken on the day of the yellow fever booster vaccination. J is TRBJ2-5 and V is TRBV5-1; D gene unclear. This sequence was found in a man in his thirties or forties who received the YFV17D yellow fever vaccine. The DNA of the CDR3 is TGCGCCAGCAGCTTGGAGTGGTTGGAGACCCAGTACTTC. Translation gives CASSLEWLETQYF.